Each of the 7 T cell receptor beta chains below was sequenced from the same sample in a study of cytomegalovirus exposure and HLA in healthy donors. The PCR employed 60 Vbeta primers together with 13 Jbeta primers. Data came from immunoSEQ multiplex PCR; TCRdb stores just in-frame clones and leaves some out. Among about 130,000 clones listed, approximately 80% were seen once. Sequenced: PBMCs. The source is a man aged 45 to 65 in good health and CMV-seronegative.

The chain's CDR3 is CAWSGNRGGYTF. As DNA, the CDR3 is TGTGCCTGGAGTGGAAACAGGGGTGGCTACACCTTC. The chain recombines TRBV30 with TRBJ1-2, with 7 bases identical to TRBD1. Trimming cost V 1 base and J 7 bases; bases outside gene matches: 3. CDR3 length: 12 residues. Germline lookup yields CDR1 GTSNPN and CDR2 SVGIG (reference sequence).

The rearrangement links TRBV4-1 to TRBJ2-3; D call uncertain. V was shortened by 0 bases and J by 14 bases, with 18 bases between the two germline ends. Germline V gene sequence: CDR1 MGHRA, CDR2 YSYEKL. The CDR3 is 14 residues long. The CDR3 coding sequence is TGCGCCAGCAGCCAAGACGGCTCTTGGCGGTCTTCGTATTTT. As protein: CASSQDGSWRSSYF.

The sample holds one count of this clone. The CDR3 nucleotides read TGCGCCAGCTCCCCCACTAGAATGAGGCACAATGAGCAGTTCTTC. Translation: CASSPTRMRHNEQFF. The J gene is TRBJ2-1, the V gene TRBV5-1; a weak D match, TRBD2 (5 bases). V was shortened by 7 bases and J by 5 bases, with 19 bases between the two germline ends. The CDR3 length is 15 residues. Germline V gene lookup returns CDR1 SGHRS and CDR2 YFSETQ.

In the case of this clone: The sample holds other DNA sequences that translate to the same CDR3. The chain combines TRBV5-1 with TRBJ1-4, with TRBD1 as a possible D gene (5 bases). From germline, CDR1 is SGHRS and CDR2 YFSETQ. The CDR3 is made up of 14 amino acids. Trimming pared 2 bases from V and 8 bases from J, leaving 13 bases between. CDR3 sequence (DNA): TGCGCCAGCAGCTTAAACAGTCCAGGGGAAAAACTGTTTTTT. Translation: CASSLNSPGEKLFF.

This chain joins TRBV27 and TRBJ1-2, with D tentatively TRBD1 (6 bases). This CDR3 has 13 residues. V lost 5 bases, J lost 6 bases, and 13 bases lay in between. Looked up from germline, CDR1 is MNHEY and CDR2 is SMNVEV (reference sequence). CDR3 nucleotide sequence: TGTGCCAGCAGTCCCGGGGGGCGCGATGGCTACACCTTC. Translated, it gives CASSPGGRDGYTF.

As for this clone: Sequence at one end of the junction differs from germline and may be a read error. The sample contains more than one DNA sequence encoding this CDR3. CDR3 region: CASSLSPGTGELFF. The CDR3 DNA follows: TGTGCCAGCAGCTTAAGCCCGGGCACCGGGGAACTGTTTTTT. The V call is TRBV7-9, the J call TRBJ2-2, with D perhaps TRBD2 (5 bases). This CDR3 region has 14 residues. In germline, CDR1 is SEHNR, CDR2 FQNEAQ (reference sequence).

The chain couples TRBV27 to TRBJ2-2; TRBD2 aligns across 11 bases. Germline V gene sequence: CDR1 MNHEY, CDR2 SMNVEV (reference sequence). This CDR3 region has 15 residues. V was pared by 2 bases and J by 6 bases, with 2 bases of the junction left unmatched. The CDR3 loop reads CASSLIAGGPGELFF. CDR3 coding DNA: TGTGCCAGCAGTTTAATAGCGGGGGGGCCCGGGGAGCTGTTTTTT.